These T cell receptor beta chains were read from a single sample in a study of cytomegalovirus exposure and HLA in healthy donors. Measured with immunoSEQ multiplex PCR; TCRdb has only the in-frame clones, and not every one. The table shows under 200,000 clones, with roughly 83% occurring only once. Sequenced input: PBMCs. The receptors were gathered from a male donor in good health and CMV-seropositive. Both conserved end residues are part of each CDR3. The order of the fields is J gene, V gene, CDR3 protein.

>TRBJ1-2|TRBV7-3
CATSQGANYGYTF
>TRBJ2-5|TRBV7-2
CASTGLGLETQYF
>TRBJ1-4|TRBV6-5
CASSYDGTGGNEKLFF
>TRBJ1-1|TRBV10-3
CAIKPTTGRRTEAFF
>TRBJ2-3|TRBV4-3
CASSQDHGDTQYF
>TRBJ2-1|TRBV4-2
CASSQDLDRGLSYNEQFF
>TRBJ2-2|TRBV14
CASSRWEGTGELFF
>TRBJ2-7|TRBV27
CASSMKTSGRSYEQYF
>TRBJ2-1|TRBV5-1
CASSVSGTSGRNEQFF
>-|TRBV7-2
CASSLGRGLAYEQYF
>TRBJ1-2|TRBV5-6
CASSPQRNYGYTF
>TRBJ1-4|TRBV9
CASSARVGNEKLFF
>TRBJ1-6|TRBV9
CASSVQDRGVMAPLHF